The 18 T cell receptor beta chains below were found in one sample sequenced in a study of immune evolution from preneoplasia to lung adenocarcinoma. The data were produced by immunoSEQ multiplex PCR, yet TCRdb's version contains in-frame clones alone and is incomplete. The sample yields over 7,000 clones, approximately 80% seen once. The sample consisted of FFPE adjacent normal lung tissue. These TCRs come from a person aged 65 to 79 with lung adenocarcinoma.

This chain links TRBV28 with TRBJ1-1; D unresolved. This CDR3 region has 14 residues. Germline V gene sequence: CDR1 MDHEN, CDR2 SYDVKM. V was pared by 4 bases and J by 5 bases, with 14 bases between. CDR3 coding DNA: TGTGCCAGCAGTTCTCAGCCTATCGGGACTGAAGCTTTCTTT. It encodes CASSSQPIGTEAFF.

This clone was observed a handful of times. This sequence joins TRBV2 and TRBJ2-7; possible D gene TRBD1, 7 bases. The CDR3 has 14 amino acids. Germline V gives CDR1 SNHLY, CDR2 FYNNEI. V gave up 4 bases and J gave up 0 bases, with 10 bases separating them. The CDR3 reads CASSGQGGSYEQYF. CDR3 nucleotides: TGTGCCAGCAGTGGACAGGGAGGCTCCTACGAGCAGTACTTC.

V gene TRBV28 combines with J gene TRBJ2-3; TRBD1 aligns across 7 bases. CDR3 length: 15 residues. Per the germline V gene, CDR1 is MDHEN and CDR2 is SYDVKM. V lost 6 bases and J lost 3; bases outside the gene matches: 9. The CDR3 reads CASSQVQGVTDTQYF. The CDR3 DNA reads TGTGCCAGCAGCCAGGTGCAGGGGGTTACAGATACGCAGTATTTT. Full variable domain (remainder filled in from reference TRBV28 and TRBJ2-3): DVKVTQSSRYLVKRTGEKVFLECVQDMDHENMFWYRQDPGLGLRLIYFSYDVKMKEKGDIPEGYSVSREKKERFSLILESASTNQTSMYLCASSQVQGVTDTQYFGPGTRLTVL.

The genes are TRBV5-6 and TRBJ1-1; a weak D match, TRBD1 (6 bases). V was trimmed by 2 bases and J by 7 bases, leaving 9 bases between them. The CDR3 loop spans 12 amino acids. Per germline, CDR1 SGHDT and CDR2 YYEEEE. The CDR3 coding sequence is TGTGCCAGCAGCTTTCAGGGGCATGAAGCTTTCTTT. It specifies CASSFQGHEAFF.

CDR3 sequence: CASSSRGRGTEAFF. DNA of the CDR3: TGTGCCAGTAGTAGCAGGGGGAGAGGTACTGAAGCTTTCTTT. J is TRBJ1-1 and V is TRBV19; 7 positions match TRBD1. Losses at the gene ends were 4 bases for V and 5 bases for J; bases not matched to a gene: 7. The germline CDR1 and CDR2 sequences are LNHDA and SQIVND (reference sequence). The CDR3 contains 14 residues.

The chain is built from TRBV28 and TRBJ1-5, with D uncertain. Germline-derived CDR1 and CDR2 are MDHEN and SYDVKM. V lost 4 bases and J 4 bases, leaving 14 bases between the germline ends. The CDR3 runs to 15 residues. CDR3 in DNA: TGTGCCAGCAGTTCCATCCAGGCCACTAATCAGCCCCAGCATTTT. Amino acid sequence: CASSSIQATNQPQHF. The full variable domain, its missing parts supplied by reference TRBV28 and TRBJ1-5, is DVKVTQSSRYLVKRTGEKVFLECVQDMDHENMFWYRQDPGLGLRLIYFSYDVKMKEKGDIPEGYSVSREKKERFSLILESASTNQTSMYLCASSSIQATNQPQHFGDGTRLSIL.

This clone was detected a few times. V usage is TRBV9 and J usage is TRBJ1-2; no firm D call. Per germline, CDR1 SGDLS and CDR2 YYNGEE. V lost 3 bases and J 4 bases, leaving 13 bases between the germline ends. The CDR3 spans 14 residues. The CDR3: CASSDNAGGYGYTF. Here the CDR3 DNA reads TGTGCCAGCAGCGATAATGCTGGAGGCTATGGCTACACCTTC. Based on the CDR3 plus reference TRBV9 and TRBJ1-2, the full variable domain is DSGVTQTPKHLITATGQRVTLRCSPRSGDLSVYWYQQSLDQGLQFLIQYYNGEERAKGNILERFSAQQFPDLHSELNLSSLELGDSALYFCASSDNAGGYGYTFGSGTRLTVV.

The chain carries TRBV27 and TRBJ2-3, with D hard to call. CDR1 and CDR2 (germline): MNHEY, SMNVEV (reference sequence). The CDR3 consists of 14 residues. V shed 6 bases and J shed 2 bases, with 12 bases lying between them. Here the CDR3 reads CASSLSYSTDTQYF. In DNA form, the CDR3 reads TGTGCCAGCAGCTTGAGCTATTCCACAGATACGCAGTATTTT.

This chain joins TRBV7-2 and TRBJ2-1; the D is unclear. The CDR3 loop spans 11 amino acids. The V gene's germline CDR1 is SGHTA and CDR2 FQGNSA. V shed 3 bases and J shed 9 bases, with 6 bases lying between them. This chain's CDR3 is CASSFLSEQFF. CDR3 DNA: TGTGCCAGCAGCTTTTTAAGTGAGCAGTTCTTC.

The V gene is TRBV5-1, the J gene TRBJ1-5; D remains unclear. CDR1 is SGHRS, CDR2 YFSETQ, per germline. This CDR3 spans 15 amino acids. Trimming removed 0 bases at V and 0 bases at J, with 7 bases between. The CDR3 DNA reads as TGCGCCAGCAGCTTGGCAGGATATAGCAATCAGCCCCAGCATTTT. This codes for CASSLAGYSNQPQHF.

The V and J genes are TRBV2 and TRBJ2-3; 9 bases map to TRBD1. V was clipped by 8 bases and J by 4 bases; unmatched bases: 4. The CDR3 is 13 residues long. Per the germline V gene, CDR1 is SNHLY and CDR2 is FYNNEI. The CDR3 DNA is TGTGCCAGCGGGGACAGGGACGCAGATACGCAGTATTTT. This gives the protein CASGDRDADTQYF.

The J gene is TRBJ2-2, the V gene TRBV4-2; D remains ambiguous. This CDR3 is built from 19 residues. Germline CDR1 is LGHNA and CDR2 is YNFKEQ. Trimming stripped 0 bases from V and 1 base from J, with 18 bases between. The CDR3 loop reads CASSQDEGSPLGNTGELFF. The CDR3 bases are TGTGCCAGCAGCCAAGATGAAGGTAGCCCCCTAGGGAACACCGGGGAGCTGTTTTTT.

V gene TRBV5-1 combines with J gene TRBJ1-5; D gene ambiguous. CDR1 is SGHRS, CDR2 YFSETQ, per germline. This CDR3 has 15 residues. V was cut by 4 bases and J by 4 bases, with 15 bases left in between. The CDR3 DNA reads as TGCGCCAGCAGCGAGGTCCCGGGAGGGAATCAGCCCCAGCATTTT. This codes for CASSEVPGGNQPQHF. Variable domain in full (rest from reference TRBV5-1 and TRBJ1-5): KAGVTQTPRYLIKTRGQQVTLSCSPISGHRSVSWYQQTPGQGLQFLFEYFSETQRNKGNFPGRFSGRQFSNSRSEMNVSTLELGDSALYLCASSEVPGGNQPQHFGDGTRLSIL.

J is TRBJ1-5 and V is TRBV15; the D gene is possibly TRBD1 (5 bases). The CDR3 spans 13 residues. CDR1 is LNHNV and CDR2 is YYDKDF in the germline V gene (reference sequence). V was pared by 9 bases and J by 1 base, with 10 bases between. This CDR3 reads CATGVQSNQPQHF. The CDR3 DNA follows: TGTGCCACAGGGGTACAGAGCAATCAGCCCCAGCATTTT.

There are a few counts of this clone. The V and J genes are TRBV4-2 and TRBJ1-2; TRBD1 matches at 10 bases. The CDR3 consists of 16 residues. Looked up from germline, CDR1 is LGHNA and CDR2 is YNFKEQ. With V trimmed by 5 bases and J by 6 bases, 12 bases remained unmatched. CDR3 protein: CASSTRDRGGEDGYTF. DNA for the CDR3: TGTGCCAGCAGCACCCGGGACAGGGGAGGCGAGGATGGCTACACCTTC.

The rearrangement links TRBV19 to TRBJ2-5; TRBD1 matches at 7 bases. This CDR3 is built from 15 residues. Trimming removed 6 bases from V and 4 bases from J; junction bases left unmatched: 11. Germline loops: CDR1 LNHDA, CDR2 SQIVND (reference sequence). For the CDR3, the DNA is TGTGCCAGTAGCGAAAAACAGGGGTTTAGAGAGACCCAGTACTTC. Amino acid sequence: CASSEKQGFRETQYF.

J is TRBJ2-5 and V is TRBV2, with D perhaps matching TRBD2 (5 bases). V was cut by 4 bases and J by 3 bases, with 9 bases left in between. From germline, CDR1 is SNHLY and CDR2 FYNNEI. CDR3 length: 13 residues. CDR3: CASSVVGEETQYF. CDR3 in DNA: TGTGCCAGCAGTGTTGTGGGAGAAGAGACCCAGTACTTC.

Comment on this clone: Lacking the conserved final phenylalanine or tryptophan, this CDR3 likely reflects a read error. The limits of the CDR3 on the DNA are not certain, so only TCRdb's listed CDR3 is given. The CDR3 spells CASSLERGATG. J is TRBJ2-4 and V is TRBV11-3; the table's D call of TRBD2 was not tested on the DNA. Germline V gene data show CDR1 as SGHNT and CDR2 as YENEEA. The CDR3 adds up to 11 amino acids, both ends counted.